Below are 30 T cell receptor beta chains sequenced from a single sample in a study of blood T cell repertoires in COVID-19. TCRdb's table, derived via immunoSEQ multiplex PCR, lists solely in-frame clones and lacks some. This repertoire shows over 250,000 clones, roughly 89% found once; its top ten account for 8% to 9.5%. Sequenced: PBMCs or T cells enriched from blood (not recorded which). Source of these receptors: a young woman who had recovered from COVID-19.

The rearrangement joins TRBV28 to TRBJ1-5, with D hard to call. This CDR3 is built from 13 residues. Between the trimmed V and J ends, which lost 8 bases and 5 bases, there was a span of 13 bases. Germline CDR1 and CDR2: MDHEN and SYDVKM. CDR3 DNA sequence: TGTGCCAGCTTGTCCGGGTCACATCAGCCCCAGCATTTT. Translation: CASLSGSHQPQHF.

The rearrangement links TRBV7-2 to TRBJ2-5; D is perhaps TRBD2 (5 bases). Trimming stripped 4 bases from V and 5 bases from J, with 17 bases between. Germline V gene sequence: CDR1 SGHTA, CDR2 FQGNSA. This CDR3 is 15 amino acids long. The CDR3 DNA reads TGTGCCAGCAGCTCGGTGGGGAGTAGCTTCGAGACCCAGTACTTC. This encodes CASSSVGSSFETQYF.

The chain is built from TRBV18 and TRBJ1-1, with TRBD1 as a possible D gene (6 bases). V gave up 3 bases and J gave up 4 bases, with 18 bases separating them. The CDR3 runs 16 residues. In germline, CDR1 is KGHSH, CDR2 LQKENI. The CDR3: CASSPPGGRVSTEAFF. The DNA for the CDR3 is TGTGCCAGCTCACCGCCGGGGGGCCGCGTTTCCACTGAAGCTTTCTTT.

The CDR3 region is CASSFSGSLPYNEQFF. CDR3 in DNA: TGTGCCAGCAGCTTTAGCGGGAGTCTCCCCTACAATGAGCAGTTCTTC. The gene calls are TRBV5-4 and TRBJ2-1; 9 bases agree with TRBD2. The length of the CDR3 is 16 residues. Trimming took 2 bases from V and 2 from J; bases not matched to a gene: 5. Germline values: CDR1 SGHNT, CDR2 YYREEE (reference sequence).

V gene TRBV14 combines with J gene TRBJ1-1, with D maybe TRBD1 (6 bases). With 0 bases removed from V and 10 bases from J, the gap between germline ends came to 18 bases. CDR1 is SGHDN and CDR2 is FVKESK in the germline V gene. The CDR3 loop spans 15 amino acids. CDR3 nucleotides: TGTGCCAGCAGCCAAGATCCGGCAGGGGTGGAAGGAGCTTTCTTT. Encoded protein: CASSQDPAGVEGAFF.

The chain combines TRBV12-3 or TRBV12-4 with TRBJ1-2; D gene unclear. V was cut by 7 bases and J by 8 bases, with 17 bases left in between. This CDR3 is built from 13 residues. The CDR3 sequence: CASTVRGVWGYTF. DNA of the CDR3: TGTGCCAGCACCGTCAGAGGTGTGTGGGGCTACACCTTC.

Regarding this clone: In the same sample, other DNA sequences code for this CDR3. The chain couples TRBV5-6 to TRBJ2-2, with D possibly being TRBD2 (5 bases). V was clipped by 4 bases and J by 5 bases, with 9 bases between them. The length of the CDR3 is 13 residues. From germline, CDR1 is SGHDT and CDR2 YYEEEE. For the CDR3, the DNA is TGTGCCAGCAGCCTGGCGGGTACCGGGGAGCTGTTTTTT. It yields the protein CASSLAGTGELFF.

The chain has TRBV4-3 and TRBJ1-4, with D tentatively TRBD1 (6 bases). Looked up from germline, CDR1 is LGHNA and CDR2 is YSLEER. The CDR3 totals 15 residues. The germline V and J ends were trimmed by 4 bases and 8 bases, with 17 bases remaining between them. The CDR3 region is CASSLRQGREEKLFF. CDR3 coding DNA: TGCGCCAGCAGCCTTCGGCAGGGGAGGGAAGAAAAACTGTTTTTT.

There are a few counts of this clone. The chain uses TRBV11-2 and TRBJ2-7; no firm D call. Germline assignment: CDR1 SGHAT and CDR2 FQNNGV. This CDR3 spans 15 amino acids. V was cut by 5 bases and J by 7 bases, with 21 bases left in between. CDR3 sequence: CASSLSTPSPREQYF. As DNA, the CDR3 is TGTGCCAGCAGCCTCTCGACGCCTTCCCCGCGGGAGCAGTACTTC.

The CDR3 nucleotides read TGTGCCAGCAGCTCAGTGCCCAATCAGCCCCAGCATTTT. Translating it yields CASSSVPNQPQHF. The chain couples TRBV21-1 to TRBJ1-5; TRBD1, the table's D call, was not compared with the DNA. TRBV21-1 represents a pseudogene. There are 13 residues in the CDR3.

V is TRBV12-3 or TRBV12-4 and J is TRBJ2-7, with D possibly matching TRBD2 (5 bases). V was cut by 3 bases and J by 6 bases, with 9 bases left in between. This CDR3 is 12 amino acids long. The CDR3 DNA sequence: TGTGCCAGCAGTTTTTCTGAGGGCGAGCAGTACTTC. Translated, it gives CASSFSEGEQYF.

The CDR3 is CASSFGAYEQYF. In DNA form, the CDR3 reads TGTGCCAGCAGCTTCGGGGCCTACGAGCAGTACTTC. The chain employs TRBV5-4 and TRBJ2-7; weak D call: TRBD2 (5 bases). CDR3 size: 12 residues. Trimming removed 2 bases from V and 2 bases from J, with 5 bases in between. The germline CDR1 and CDR2 sequences are SGHNT and YYREEE (reference sequence).

V gene TRBV5-6 combines with J gene TRBJ1-6; D is unclear. Trimming removed 2 bases from V and 0 bases from J, with 9 bases in between. The CDR3 runs to 16 residues. CDR1 and CDR2 from the germline V gene are SGHDT and YYEEEE. The CDR3: CASSFLGSSYNSPLHF. CDR3 nucleotides: TGTGCCAGCAGCTTTTTAGGGAGCTCCTATAATTCACCCCTCCACTTT.

The V and J genes are TRBV7-2 and TRBJ1-2; 9 bases are shared with TRBD1. Germline-derived CDR1 and CDR2 are SGHTA and FQGNSA. Unmatched junction bases numbered 3, after V lost 5 bases and J lost 2 bases. This CDR3 has 14 amino acids. The CDR3 region is CASSPTGGNYGYTF. The CDR3 bases are TGTGCCAGCAGCCCGACAGGGGGGAACTATGGCTACACCTTC.

This clone came up once. The rearrangement uses TRBV10-2 and TRBJ1-6, with a tentative D call TRBD1 (6 bases). V lost 2 bases and J 5 bases, leaving 13 bases between the germline ends. The CDR3 runs to 16 residues. Germline CDR1 WSHSY, CDR2 SAAADI. The DNA of the CDR3 is TGCGCCAGCAGTGAGGGGCGGGGGCTAGATAATTCACCCCTCCACTTT. Translation gives CASSEGRGLDNSPLHF.

V is TRBV6-5 and J is TRBJ1-4; D perhaps matches TRBD1 (5 bases). Germline V gives CDR1 MNHEY, CDR2 SVGAGI. Trimming removed 4 bases from V and 7 bases from J, with 13 bases in between. The CDR3 is 14 residues long. CDR3 sequence: CASSWERGSEKLFF. The CDR3 nucleotides read TGTGCCAGCAGTTGGGAAAGGGGCAGTGAAAAACTGTTTTTT.

This chain connects TRBV6-5 to TRBJ1-2; D remains unclear. V lost 2 bases to trimming and J lost 2 bases, with 9 bases between them. From germline, CDR1 is MNHEY and CDR2 SVGAGI. CDR3 length: 14 amino acids. CDR3 loop: CASSYDAENYGYTF. The CDR3 bases are TGTGCCAGCAGTTACGACGCGGAAAACTATGGCTACACCTTC.

This chain uses TRBV7-8 with TRBJ1-4; D unclear. V gave up 5 bases and J gave up 2 bases, with 12 bases separating them. This CDR3 contains 15 residues. Germline V gives CDR1 SGHVS, CDR2 FQNEAQ. The CDR3 here is CASSPSGLTNEKLFF. For the CDR3, the DNA is TGTGCCAGCAGCCCGAGCGGGCTCACTAATGAAAAACTGTTTTTT.

This chain uses TRBV27 with TRBJ2-1; 8 nucleotides align to TRBD2. The CDR3 has 14 residues. The ends lost 4 bases at V and 8 bases at J; junction bases unmatched: 7. Germline loops: CDR1 MNHEY, CDR2 SMNVEV (reference sequence). Here the CDR3 reads CASSYRREEDEQFF. The CDR3 DNA sequence: TGTGCCAGCAGTTACCGGCGGGAGGAGGATGAGCAGTTCTTC.

The chain uses TRBV20-1 and TRBJ1-2; 7 nucleotides line up with TRBD1. Per the germline V gene, CDR1 is DFQATT and CDR2 is SNEGSKA (reference sequence). The CDR3 consists of 14 residues. V lost 3 bases to trimming and J lost 3 bases; unmatched junction nucleotides: 7. This CDR3 reads CSASPQGGHYGYTF. CDR3 in DNA: TGCAGTGCTAGTCCCCAGGGGGGCCACTATGGCTACACCTTC.

This clone has just a few counts. The chain couples TRBV29-1 to TRBJ1-1; D unclear. The CDR3 runs to 12 residues. CDR1 and CDR2 from the germline V gene are SQVTM and ANQGSEA. Trimming left V 3 bases short and J 1 base short, with 6 bases between. The chain's CDR3 is CSVDERNTEAFF. CDR3 sequence (DNA): TGCAGCGTTGATGAGCGGAACACTGAAGCTTTCTTT.

The chain links TRBV2 to TRBJ1-5; 9 nucleotides align to TRBD1. Germline V CDR1 and CDR2: SNHLY, FYNNEI. J lost 4 bases, V lost 3 bases, and 16 bases had no gene match. This CDR3 contains 19 residues. This CDR3 reads CASSDEDRGVWMENQPQHF. DNA of the CDR3: TGTGCCAGCAGTGACGAGGACAGGGGCGTCTGGATGGAGAATCAGCCCCAGCATTTT.

The chain couples TRBV19 to TRBJ2-1; 9 nucleotides agree with TRBD1. There are 15 residues in the CDR3. The V segment lost 5 bases and the J segment 0 bases; nucleotides outside the gene matches: 2. Germline assignment: CDR1 LNHDA and CDR2 SQIVND (reference sequence). Here the CDR3 DNA reads TGTGCCAGTAGTCCGACAGGGGGCTCCTACAATGAGCAGTTCTTC. Its protein is CASSPTGGSYNEQFF.

As for this clone: Other nucleotide sequences from this sample produce the same CDR3. The J gene is TRBJ1-2, the V gene TRBV2; D is ambiguous. The CDR3 length is 12 residues. V was cut by 7 bases and J by 6 bases, with 12 bases left in between. Germline values: CDR1 SNHLY, CDR2 FYNNEI. This CDR3 reads CASTEGLDGYTF. CDR3 sequence (DNA): TGTGCCAGCACCGAGGGCTTGGATGGCTACACCTTC.

The chain links TRBV6-5 to TRBJ1-1; a weak D match, TRBD1 (5 bases). This CDR3 is built from 15 residues. Trimming took off 0 bases at V and 2 bases at J, with 10 bases between the two ends. From germline, CDR1 is MNHEY and CDR2 SVGAGI. This CDR3 is CASSYSNRLNTEAFF. CDR3 sequence (DNA): TGTGCCAGCAGTTACTCTAACAGGTTAAACACTGAAGCTTTCTTT.

This chain joins TRBV5-4 and TRBJ1-1; D might be TRBD1 (6 bases). The germline V and J ends were trimmed by 0 bases and 4 bases, with 10 bases remaining between them. The germline V gene encodes CDR1 SGHNT and CDR2 YYREEE (reference sequence). The CDR3 is 14 amino acids. The CDR3 DNA reads TGTGCCAGCAGCTTGGGACAGGTTCGCACTGAAGCTTTCTTT. It yields the protein CASSLGQVRTEAFF.

V is TRBV19 and J is TRBJ2-4; TRBD2 matches at 14 bases. CDR1 is LNHDA, CDR2 SQIVND, per germline (reference sequence). The CDR3 contains 18 residues. J gave up 9 bases and V 4 bases, and 14 bases lay outside the gene matches. CDR3 sequence: CASSKGLAGVGGVGIQYF. As DNA, the CDR3 is TGTGCCAGTAGTAAGGGACTAGCGGGAGTCGGGGGTGTGGGCATTCAGTACTTC.

This chain connects TRBV6-4 to TRBJ2-2; TRBD1 matches at 9 bases. The CDR3 consists of 16 residues. V was pared by 4 bases and J by 7 bases, with 10 bases of the junction left unmatched. Germline assignment: CDR1 MRHNA and CDR2 SNTAGT. CDR3 in DNA: TGTGCCAGCAGTGCGACCGGGACAGGGCGACACGGGGAGCTGTTTTTT. Protein sequence: CASSATGTGRHGELFF.

The CDR3 reads CASSSLAPPPRGTQYF. The CDR3 DNA is TGTGCCAGCAGCAGTCTAGCACCCCCTCCGCGGGGGACCCAGTACTTC. The rearrangement links TRBV6-2 or TRBV6-3 to TRBJ2-5, with D possibly TRBD2 on 6 matching bases. The ends were cut back, 6 bases at V and 7 bases at J, with 24 bases in the middle. Per germline, CDR1 MNHEY and CDR2 SVGEGT. CDR3 length: 16 residues.

V and J are TRBV5-8 and TRBJ1-4; 7 nucleotides line up with TRBD1. The CDR3 extends over 15 amino acids. In germline, CDR1 is SGHTS, CDR2 YDEGEE. With 0 bases clipped from V and 5 bases from J, the junction kept 4 bases outside the gene matches. CDR3 nucleotides: TGTGCCAGCAGCTTGGCGGGGGACAGAAATGAAAAACTGTTTTTT. Translation: CASSLAGDRNEKLFF.